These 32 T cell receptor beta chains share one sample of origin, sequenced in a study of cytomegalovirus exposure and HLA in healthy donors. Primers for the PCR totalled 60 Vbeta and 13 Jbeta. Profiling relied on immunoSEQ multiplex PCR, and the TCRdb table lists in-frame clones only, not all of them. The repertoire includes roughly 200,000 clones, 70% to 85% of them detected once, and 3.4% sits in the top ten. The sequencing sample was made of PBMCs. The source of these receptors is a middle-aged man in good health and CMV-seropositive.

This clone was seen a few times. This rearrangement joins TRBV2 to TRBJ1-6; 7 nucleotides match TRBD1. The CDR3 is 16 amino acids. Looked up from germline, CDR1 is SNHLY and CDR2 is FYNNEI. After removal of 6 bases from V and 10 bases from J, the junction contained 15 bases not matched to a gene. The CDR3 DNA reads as TGTGCCAGCAGGAACAGGGGTTTGCAGTATGGCTCACCCCTCCACTTT. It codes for CASRNRGLQYGSPLHF.

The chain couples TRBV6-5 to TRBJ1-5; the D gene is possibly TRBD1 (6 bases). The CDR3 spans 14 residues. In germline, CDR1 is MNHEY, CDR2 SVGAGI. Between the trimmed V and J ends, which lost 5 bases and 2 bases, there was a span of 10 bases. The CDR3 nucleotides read TGTGCCAGCAGTCAGGGGCTGGGCAATCAGCCCCAGCATTTT. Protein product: CASSQGLGNQPQHF.

CDR3 sequence reads: CASSSGVGGGQETQYF. CDR3 bases: TGCGCCAGCAGCTCCGGGGTGGGGGGGGGCCAAGAGACCCAGTACTTC. The genes are TRBV5-1 and TRBJ2-5, with 7 nucleotides matching TRBD2. The CDR3 runs 16 residues. V lost 3 bases and J lost 1; bases outside the gene matches: 9. From germline, CDR1 is SGHRS and CDR2 YFSETQ. Based on the CDR3 plus reference TRBV5-1 and TRBJ2-5, the full variable domain is KAGVTQTPRYLIKTRGQQVTLSCSPISGHRSVSWYQQTPGQGLQFLFEYFSETQRNKGNFPGRFSGRQFSNSRSEMNVSTLELGDSALYLCASSSGVGGGQETQYFGPGTRLLVL.

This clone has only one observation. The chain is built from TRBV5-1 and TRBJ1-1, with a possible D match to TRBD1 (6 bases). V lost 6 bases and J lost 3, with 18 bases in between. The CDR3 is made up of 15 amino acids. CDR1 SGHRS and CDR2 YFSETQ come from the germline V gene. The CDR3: CASTMGLGAYTEAFF. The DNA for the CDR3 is TGCGCCAGCACCATGGGGTTGGGGGCTTACACTGAAGCTTTCTTT.

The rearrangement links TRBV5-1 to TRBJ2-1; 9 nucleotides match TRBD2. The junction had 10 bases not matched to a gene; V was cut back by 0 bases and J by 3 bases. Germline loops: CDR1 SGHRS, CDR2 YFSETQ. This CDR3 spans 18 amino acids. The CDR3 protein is CASSLERLAGRIYNEQFF. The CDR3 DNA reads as TGCGCCAGCAGCTTGGAGCGGCTAGCGGGGAGAATCTACAATGAGCAGTTCTTC.

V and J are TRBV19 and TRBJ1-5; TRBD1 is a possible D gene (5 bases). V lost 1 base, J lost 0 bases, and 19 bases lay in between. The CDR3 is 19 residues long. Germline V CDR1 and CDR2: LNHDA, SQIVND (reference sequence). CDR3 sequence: CASSIGPVQGLYSNQPQHF. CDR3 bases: TGTGCCAGTAGTATAGGCCCTGTGCAGGGCCTGTATAGCAATCAGCCCCAGCATTTT.

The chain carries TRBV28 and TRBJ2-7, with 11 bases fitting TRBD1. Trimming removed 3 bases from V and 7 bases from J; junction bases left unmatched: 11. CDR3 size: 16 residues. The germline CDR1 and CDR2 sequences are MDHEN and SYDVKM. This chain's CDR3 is CASSLFPGQGAKEQYF. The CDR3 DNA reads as TGTGCCAGCAGTTTGTTTCCAGGACAGGGGGCGAAAGAGCAGTACTTC.

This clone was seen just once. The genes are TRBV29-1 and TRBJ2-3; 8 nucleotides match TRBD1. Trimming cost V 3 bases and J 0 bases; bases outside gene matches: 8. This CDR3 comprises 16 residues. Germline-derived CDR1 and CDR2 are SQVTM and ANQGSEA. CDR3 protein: CSVDRGPATSTDTQYF. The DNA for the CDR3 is TGCAGCGTTGACAGGGGGCCCGCAACTAGCACAGATACGCAGTATTTT.

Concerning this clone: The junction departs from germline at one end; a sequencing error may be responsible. CDR3 loop: CASSLEISETQYF. CDR3 DNA sequence: TGTGCCAGCAGTTTAGAAATCTCGGAGACCCAGTACTTC. The rearrangement links TRBV11-2 to TRBJ2-5; D is ambiguous. The length of the CDR3 is 13 residues. Germline V gives CDR1 SGHAT, CDR2 FQNNGV. Combining the CDR3 with reference TRBV11-2 and TRBJ2-5 gives the whole variable domain EAGVAQSPRYKIIEKRQSVAFWCNPISGHATLYWYQQILGQGPKLLIQFQNNGVVDDSQLPKDRFSAERLKGVDSTLKIQPAKLEDSAVYLCASSLEISETQYFGPGTRLLVL.

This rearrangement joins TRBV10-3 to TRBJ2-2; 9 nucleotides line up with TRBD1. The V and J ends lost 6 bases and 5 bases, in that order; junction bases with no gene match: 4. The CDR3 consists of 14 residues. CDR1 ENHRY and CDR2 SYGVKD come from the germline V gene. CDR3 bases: TGTGCCATCAGGCACGACAGGGGGACCGGGGAGCTGTTTTTT. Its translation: CAIRHDRGTGELFF.

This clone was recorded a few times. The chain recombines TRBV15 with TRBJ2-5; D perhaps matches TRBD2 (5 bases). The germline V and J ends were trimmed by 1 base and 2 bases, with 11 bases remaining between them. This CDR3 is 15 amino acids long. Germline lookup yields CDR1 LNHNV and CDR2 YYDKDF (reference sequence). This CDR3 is CATSRAVWTQETQYF. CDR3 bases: TGTGCCACCAGCAGAGCTGTGTGGACTCAAGAGACCCAGTACTTC.

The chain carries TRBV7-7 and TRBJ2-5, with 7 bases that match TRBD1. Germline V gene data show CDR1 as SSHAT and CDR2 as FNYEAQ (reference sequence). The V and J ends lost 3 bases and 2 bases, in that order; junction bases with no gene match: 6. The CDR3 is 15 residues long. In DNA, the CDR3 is TGTGCCAGCAGCTTCCGGGCAGGGGGACAAGAGACCCAGTACTTC. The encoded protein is CASSFRAGGQETQYF.

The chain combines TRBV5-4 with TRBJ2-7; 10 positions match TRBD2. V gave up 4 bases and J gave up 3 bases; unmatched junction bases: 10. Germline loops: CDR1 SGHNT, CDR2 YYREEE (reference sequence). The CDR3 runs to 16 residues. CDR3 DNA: TGTGCCAGCAGCCGTGCCGGGACTAGCGACCTCTACGAGCAGTACTTC. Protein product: CASSRAGTSDLYEQYF.

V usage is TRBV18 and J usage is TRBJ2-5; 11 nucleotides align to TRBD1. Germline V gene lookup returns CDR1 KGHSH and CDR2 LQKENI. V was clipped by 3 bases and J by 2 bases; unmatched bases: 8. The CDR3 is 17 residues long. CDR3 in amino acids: CASSPTRDRGSQETQYF. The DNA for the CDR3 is TGTGCCAGCTCACCCACCCGGGACAGGGGGTCGCAAGAGACCCAGTACTTC. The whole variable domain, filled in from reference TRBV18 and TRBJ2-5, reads NAGVMQNPRHLVRRRGQEARLRCSPMKGHSHVYWYRQLPEEGLKFMVYLQKENIIDESGMPKERFSAEFPKEGPSILRIQQVVRGDSAAYFCASSPTRDRGSQETQYFGPGTRLLVL.

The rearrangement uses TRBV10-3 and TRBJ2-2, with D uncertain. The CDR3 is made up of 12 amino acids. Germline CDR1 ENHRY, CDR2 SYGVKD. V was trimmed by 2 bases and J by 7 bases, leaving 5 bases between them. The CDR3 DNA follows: TGTGCCATCAGTGAGAGAGACGGGGAGCTGTTTTTT. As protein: CAISERDGELFF.

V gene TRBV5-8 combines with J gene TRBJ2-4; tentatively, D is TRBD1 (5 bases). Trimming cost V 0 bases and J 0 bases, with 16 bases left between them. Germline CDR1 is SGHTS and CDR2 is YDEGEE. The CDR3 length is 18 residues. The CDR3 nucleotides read TGTGCCAGCAGCTTGGGGGCCCTGGGGCGGCTAGCCAAAAACATTCAGTACTTC. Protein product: CASSLGALGRLAKNIQYF.

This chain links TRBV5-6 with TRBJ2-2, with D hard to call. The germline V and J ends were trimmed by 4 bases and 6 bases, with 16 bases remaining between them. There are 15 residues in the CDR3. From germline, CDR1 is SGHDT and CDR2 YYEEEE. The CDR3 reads CASSPTEEWAGELFF. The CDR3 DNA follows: TGTGCCAGCAGCCCTACCGAGGAGTGGGCCGGGGAGCTGTTTTTT.

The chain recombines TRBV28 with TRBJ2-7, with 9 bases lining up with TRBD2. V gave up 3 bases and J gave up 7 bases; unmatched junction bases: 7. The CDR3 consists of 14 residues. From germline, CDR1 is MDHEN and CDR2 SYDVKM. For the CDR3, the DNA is TGTGCCAGCAGTTTTTTTAGCGGGAGAGTGGAGCAGTACTTC. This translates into CASSFFSGRVEQYF.

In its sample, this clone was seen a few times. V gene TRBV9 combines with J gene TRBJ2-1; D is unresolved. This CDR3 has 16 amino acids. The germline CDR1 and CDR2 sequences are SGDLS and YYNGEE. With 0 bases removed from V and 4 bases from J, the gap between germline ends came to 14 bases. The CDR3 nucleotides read TGTGCCAGCAGCGTAGGGCAGGAAACTGCGTACAATGAGCAGTTCTTC. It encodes CASSVGQETAYNEQFF.

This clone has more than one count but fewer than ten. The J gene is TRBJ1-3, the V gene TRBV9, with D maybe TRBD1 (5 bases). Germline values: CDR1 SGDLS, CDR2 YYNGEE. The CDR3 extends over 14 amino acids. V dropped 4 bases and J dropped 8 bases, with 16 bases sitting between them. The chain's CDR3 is CASSPGGVGDTIYF. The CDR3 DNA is TGTGCCAGCAGCCCGGGGGGGGTGGGGGACACCATATATTTT.

CDR3 sequence: CASSQVPPGGPNTQYF. CDR3 DNA sequence: TGCGCCAGCAGCCAAGTCCCCCCCGGGGGGCCAAATACGCAGTATTTT. The chain has TRBV4-1 and TRBJ2-3; perhaps TRBD2 as D (7 bases). The CDR3 has 16 amino acids. The germline V gene encodes CDR1 MGHRA and CDR2 YSYEKL. Trimming shortened V by 1 base and J by 7 bases, and 18 bases separated the two germline ends.

The CDR3 coding sequence is TGTGCCAGCAGACCCCTTCGGGACAGGGACCAATACGAGCAGTACTTC. It translates to CASRPLRDRDQYEQYF. The V gene is TRBV28, the J gene TRBJ2-7; 9 bases match TRBD1. The CDR3 consists of 16 residues. Trimming removed 6 bases from V and 4 bases from J; junction bases left unmatched: 13. Germline assignment: CDR1 MDHEN and CDR2 SYDVKM.

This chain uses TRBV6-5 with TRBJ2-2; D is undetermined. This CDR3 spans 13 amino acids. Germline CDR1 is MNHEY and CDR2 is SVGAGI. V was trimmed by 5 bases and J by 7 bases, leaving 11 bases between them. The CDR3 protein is CASSETSVGELFF. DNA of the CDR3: TGTGCCAGCAGTGAAACGAGCGTCGGGGAGCTGTTTTTT.

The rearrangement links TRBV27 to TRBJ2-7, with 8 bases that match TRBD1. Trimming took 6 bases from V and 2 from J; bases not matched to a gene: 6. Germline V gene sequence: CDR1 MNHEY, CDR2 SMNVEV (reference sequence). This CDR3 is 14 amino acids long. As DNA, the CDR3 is TGTGCCAGCAGAATGACAGGGGTGGCCTACGAGCAGTACTTC. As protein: CASRMTGVAYEQYF.

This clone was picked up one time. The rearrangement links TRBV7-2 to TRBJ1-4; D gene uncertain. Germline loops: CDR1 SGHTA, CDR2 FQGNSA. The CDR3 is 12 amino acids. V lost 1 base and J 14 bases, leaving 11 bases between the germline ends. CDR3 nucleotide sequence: TGTGCCAGCAGCTTAGGGAGCAACGAGCTGTTTTTT. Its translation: CASSLGSNELFF. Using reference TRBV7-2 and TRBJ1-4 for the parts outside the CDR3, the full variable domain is GAGVSQSPSNKVTEKGKDVELRCDPISGHTALYWYRQSLGQGLEFLIYFQGNSAPDKSGLPSDRFSAERTGGSVSTLTIQRTQQEDSAVYLCASSLGSNELFFGSGTQLSVL.

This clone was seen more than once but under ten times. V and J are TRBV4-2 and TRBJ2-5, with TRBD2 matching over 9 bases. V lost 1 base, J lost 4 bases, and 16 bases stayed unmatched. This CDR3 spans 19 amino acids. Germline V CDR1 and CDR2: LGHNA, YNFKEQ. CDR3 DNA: TGTGCCAGCAGCCAAGCCGTACGGCGGGAGGGCCTGTCTCTAGAGACCCAGTACTTC. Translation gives CASSQAVRREGLSLETQYF.

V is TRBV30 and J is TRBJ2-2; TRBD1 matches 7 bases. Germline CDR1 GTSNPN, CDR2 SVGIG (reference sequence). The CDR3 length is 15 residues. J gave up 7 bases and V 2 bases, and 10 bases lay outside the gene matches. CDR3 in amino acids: CAWSSVTGKYGELFF. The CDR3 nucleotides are TGTGCCTGGAGTTCCGTGACAGGGAAATACGGGGAGCTGTTTTTT.

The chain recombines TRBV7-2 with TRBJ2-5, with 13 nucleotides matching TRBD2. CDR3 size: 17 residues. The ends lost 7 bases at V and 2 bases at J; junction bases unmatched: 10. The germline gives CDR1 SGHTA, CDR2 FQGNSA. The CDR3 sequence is CASTPRGLAGFQETQYF. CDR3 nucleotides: TGTGCCAGCACCCCGAGGGGACTAGCGGGGTTTCAAGAGACCCAGTACTTC.

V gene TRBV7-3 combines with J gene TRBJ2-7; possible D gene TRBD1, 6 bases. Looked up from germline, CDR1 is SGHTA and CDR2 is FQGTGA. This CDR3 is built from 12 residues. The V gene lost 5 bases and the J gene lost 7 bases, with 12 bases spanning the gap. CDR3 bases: TGTGCCAGCAGCACCAGGGGCGGGGAGCAGTACTTC. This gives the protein CASSTRGGEQYF. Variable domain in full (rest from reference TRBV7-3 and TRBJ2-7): GAGVSQTPSNKVTEKGKYVELRCDPISGHTALYWYRQSLGQGPEFLIYFQGTGAADDSGLPNDRFFAVRPEGSVSTLKIQRTERGDSAVYLCASSTRGGEQYFGPGTRLTVT.

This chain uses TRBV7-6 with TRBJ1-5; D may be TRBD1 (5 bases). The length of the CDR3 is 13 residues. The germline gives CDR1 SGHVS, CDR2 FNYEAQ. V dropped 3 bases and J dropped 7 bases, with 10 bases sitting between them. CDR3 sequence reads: CASSFGRGQPQHF. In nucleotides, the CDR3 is TGTGCCAGCAGCTTTGGTAGGGGACAGCCCCAGCATTTT.

The CDR3 loop is CASSHSPATNEKLFF. In DNA form, the CDR3 reads TGCGCCAGCAGCCATAGCCCTGCAACTAATGAAAAACTGTTTTTT. This chain connects TRBV4-1 to TRBJ1-4; the D is unclear. Germline V gene sequence: CDR1 MGHRA, CDR2 YSYEKL. This CDR3 comprises 15 residues. Trimming pared 3 bases from V and 0 bases from J, leaving 8 bases between.

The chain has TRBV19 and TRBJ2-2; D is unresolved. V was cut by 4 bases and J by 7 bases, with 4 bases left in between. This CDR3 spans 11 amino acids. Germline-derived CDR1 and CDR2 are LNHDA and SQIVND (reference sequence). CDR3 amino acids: CASSTLGELFF. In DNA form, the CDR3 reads TGTGCCAGTAGTACCCTCGGGGAGCTGTTTTTT.